This T cell receptor beta chain derives from a study of cytomegalovirus exposure and HLA in healthy donors. Study results and caveats: It emerged from a later analysis that several of the most significant clusters appeared to be linked to common viral pathogens. It was only CMV serostatus that was available as immune exposure information. Using a false discovery rate of 0.05, a later analysis showed that around 16,000 TCR beta sequences were associated with HLA alleles. When a later analysis compared HLA-associated TCR beta chains with equally common others, the HLA-associated chains turned out to be more clonally expanded and to have lower generation probabilities.

The PCR contained 60 Vbeta and 13 Jbeta primers. Only in-frame clones appear in the TCRdb table, and some are missing; sequencing was by immunoSEQ multiplex PCR. The sample lists about 120,000 clones; about three quarters were seen once. The CDR3 has 11 amino acids. The V gene lost 3 bases and the J gene lost 6 bases, with 8 bases spanning the gap. Germline-derived CDR1 and CDR2 are GTSNPN and SVGIG (reference sequence). In regard to this clone: Its cognate antigen is unknown. This sample also contains other DNA sequences that code for the same CDR3.

The chain links TRBV30 to TRBJ1-1; the D is unclear. The receptor comes from a young man in good health and CMV-seronegative. Material for sequencing was PBMCs. The CDR3 sequence is CAWREAAEAFF. The CDR3 bases are TGTGCCTGGAGGGAGGCAGCTGAAGCTTTCTTT.